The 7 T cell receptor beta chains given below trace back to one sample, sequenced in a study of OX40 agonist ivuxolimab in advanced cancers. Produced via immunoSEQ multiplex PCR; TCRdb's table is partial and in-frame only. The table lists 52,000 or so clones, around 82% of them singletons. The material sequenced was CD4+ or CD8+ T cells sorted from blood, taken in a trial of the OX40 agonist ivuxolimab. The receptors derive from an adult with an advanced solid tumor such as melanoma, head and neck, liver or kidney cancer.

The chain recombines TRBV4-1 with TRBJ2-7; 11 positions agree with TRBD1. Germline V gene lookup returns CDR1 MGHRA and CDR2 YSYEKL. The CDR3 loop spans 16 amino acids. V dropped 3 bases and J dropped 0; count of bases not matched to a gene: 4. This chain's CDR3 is CASSHPGTGGSYEQYF. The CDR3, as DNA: TGCGCCAGCAGCCATCCGGGGACAGGGGGCTCCTACGAGCAGTACTTC.

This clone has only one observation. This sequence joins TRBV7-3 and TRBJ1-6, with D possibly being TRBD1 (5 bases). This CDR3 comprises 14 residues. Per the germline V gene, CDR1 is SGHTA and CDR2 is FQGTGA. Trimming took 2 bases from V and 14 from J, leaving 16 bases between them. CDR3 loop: CASSLEGTGPTLHF. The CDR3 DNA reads TGTGCCAGCAGCTTAGAAGGGACGGGACCCACCCTCCACTTT.

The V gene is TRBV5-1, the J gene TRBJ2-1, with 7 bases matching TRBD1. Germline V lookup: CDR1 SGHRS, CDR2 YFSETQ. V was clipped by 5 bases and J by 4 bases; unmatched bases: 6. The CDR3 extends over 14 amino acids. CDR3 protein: CASSSEGAYNEQFF. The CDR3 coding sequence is TGCGCCAGCAGTTCCGAGGGGGCTTACAATGAGCAGTTCTTC.

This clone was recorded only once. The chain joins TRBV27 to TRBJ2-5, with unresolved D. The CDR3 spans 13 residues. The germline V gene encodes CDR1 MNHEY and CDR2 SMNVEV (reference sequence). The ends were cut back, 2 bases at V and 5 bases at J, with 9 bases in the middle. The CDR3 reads CASSLNLRETQYF. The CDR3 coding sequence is TGTGCCAGCAGTTTAAATCTAAGGGAGACCCAGTACTTC.

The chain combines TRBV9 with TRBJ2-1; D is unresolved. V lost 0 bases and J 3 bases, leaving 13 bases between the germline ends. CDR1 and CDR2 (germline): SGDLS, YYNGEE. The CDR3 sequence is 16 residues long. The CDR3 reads CASSVEGSSVYNEQFF. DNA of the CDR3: TGTGCCAGCAGCGTAGAGGGCTCATCCGTCTACAATGAGCAGTTCTTC.

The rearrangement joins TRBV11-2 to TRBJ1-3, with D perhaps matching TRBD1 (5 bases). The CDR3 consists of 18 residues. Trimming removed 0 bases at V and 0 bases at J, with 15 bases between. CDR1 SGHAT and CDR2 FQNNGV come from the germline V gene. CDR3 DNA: TGTGCCAGCAGCTTAGACTCTAGGGCAGGGATCTCTGGAAACACCATATATTTT. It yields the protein CASSLDSRAGISGNTIYF. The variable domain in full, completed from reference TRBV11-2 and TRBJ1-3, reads EAGVAQSPRYKIIEKRQSVAFWCNPISGHATLYWYQQILGQGPKLLIQFQNNGVVDDSQLPKDRFSAERLKGVDSTLKIQPAKLEDSAVYLCASSLDSRAGISGNTIYFGEGSWLTVV.

CDR3 coding DNA: TGTGCCAGCAGTGATGGGGGGCGCGGGGGTCAGCCCCAGCATTTT. Protein sequence: CASSDGGRGGQPQHF. V usage is TRBV6-1 and J usage is TRBJ1-5, with D maybe TRBD1 (6 bases). This CDR3 has 15 amino acids. In germline, CDR1 is MNHNS, CDR2 SASEGT. Trimming pared 3 bases from V and 6 bases from J, leaving 15 bases between.